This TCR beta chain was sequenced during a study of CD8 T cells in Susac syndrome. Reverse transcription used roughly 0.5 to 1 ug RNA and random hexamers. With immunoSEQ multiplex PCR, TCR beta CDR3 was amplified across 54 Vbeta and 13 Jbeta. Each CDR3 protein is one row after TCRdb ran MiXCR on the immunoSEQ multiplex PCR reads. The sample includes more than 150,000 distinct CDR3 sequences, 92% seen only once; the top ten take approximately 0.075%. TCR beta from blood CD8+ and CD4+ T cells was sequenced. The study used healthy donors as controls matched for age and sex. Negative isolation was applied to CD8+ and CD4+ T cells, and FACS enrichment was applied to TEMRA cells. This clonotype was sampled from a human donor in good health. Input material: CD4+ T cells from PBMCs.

CDR3 sequence: CASSSRGPDEQFF. CDR3 DNA sequence: TGTGCCAGCAGCTCTAGGGGGCCGGATGAGCAGTTCTTC. The chain employs TRBV7-9 and TRBJ2-1; 7 nucleotides align to TRBD1. V shed 4 bases, J shed 8 bases, and the junction held 5 bases outside the gene matches. Per the germline V gene, CDR1 is SEHNR and CDR2 is FQNEAQ (reference sequence). The CDR3 contains 13 residues.